Listed here are 22 T cell receptor beta chains from one sample, sequenced in a study of cytomegalovirus exposure and HLA in healthy donors (dated by TCRdb to 2016 to 2017). Library prep was done by the immunoSEQ multiplex PCR assay. What TCRdb holds here is the immuneACCESS table cut down to in-frame rearrangements. Part of the clones is not present; checked against another copy, under half of the missing clones reflect an unresolved V gene, and the others are unexplained. This sample is represented by 150,000 to 200,000 clones; nearly 90% of them were singletons. Jointly, the top ten make up 10% of the sample. Specimen: PBMCs. Receptor source: a young woman in good health and CMV-seropositive.

The chain is built from TRBV30 and TRBJ1-1; D not certain. CDR3 size: 12 residues. Germline V gene data show CDR1 as GTSNPN and CDR2 as SVGIG (reference sequence). V was clipped by 4 bases and J by 0 bases, with 6 bases between them. The CDR3 spells CAWNEMNTEAFF. The CDR3 DNA sequence: TGTGCCTGGAACGAGATGAACACTGAAGCTTTCTTT.

J is TRBJ2-7 and V is TRBV2; 8 nucleotides align to TRBD1. The CDR3 length is 13 residues. Unmatched junction bases numbered 3, after V lost 6 bases and J lost 2 bases. The germline V gene encodes CDR1 SNHLY and CDR2 FYNNEI. CDR3 coding DNA: TGTGCCAGCAGGTCGGGACAGGCCTACGAGCAGTACTTC. This codes for CASRSGQAYEQYF. Full variable domain (outside the CDR3, taken from reference TRBV2 and TRBJ2-7): EPEVTQTPSHQVTQMGQEVILRCVPISNHLYFYWYRQILGQKVEFLVSFYNNEISEKSEIFDDQFSVERPDGSNFTLKIRSTKLEDSAMYFCASRSGQAYEQYFGPGTRLTVT.

V and J are TRBV5-5 and TRBJ1-1; tentative D call: TRBD1 (6 bases). Looked up from germline, CDR1 is SGHKS and CDR2 is YYEKEE (reference sequence). The length of the CDR3 is 12 residues. V lost 7 bases and J lost 0, with 7 bases in between. For the CDR3, the DNA is TGTGCCAGCGGACAGTTGAACACTGAAGCTTTCTTT. This translates into CASGQLNTEAFF.

This clone was counted only a few times. V is TRBV6-6 and J is TRBJ1-2, with TRBD1 as a possible D gene (5 bases). The V end lost 4 bases, the J end lost 2 bases, and 11 bases lay between the germline ends. This CDR3 contains 14 residues. Germline loops: CDR1 MNHNY, CDR2 SVGAGI (reference sequence). The CDR3 protein is CASSFQGQNYGYTF. The CDR3 DNA sequence: TGTGCCAGCAGTTTCCAGGGCCAAAACTATGGCTACACCTTC.

This rearrangement joins TRBV6-5 to TRBJ2-7; weak D call: TRBD2 (6 bases). From germline, CDR1 is MNHEY and CDR2 SVGAGI. The ends were cut back, 4 bases at V and 0 bases at J, with 10 bases in the middle. The CDR3 has 14 residues. Written as DNA, the CDR3 is TGTGCCAGCAGTTGGCTAGCGAACTCCTACGAGCAGTACTTC. Translation: CASSWLANSYEQYF.

V gene TRBV30 combines with J gene TRBJ1-1; TRBD1 is a possible D gene (5 bases). Germline V gives CDR1 GTSNPN, CDR2 SVGIG (reference sequence). V gave up 0 bases and J gave up 4 bases, with 27 bases separating them. The CDR3 is made up of 19 amino acids. The CDR3 region is CAWSVLFAWGDPRVTEAFF. The CDR3 DNA follows: TGTGCCTGGAGTGTTCTGTTTGCTTGGGGGGACCCTCGGGTCACTGAAGCTTTCTTT.

In its sample, this clone was seen once. J is TRBJ2-7 and V is TRBV4-3; 10 bases are a match to TRBD2. The ends lost 3 bases at V and 3 bases at J; junction bases unmatched: 5. CDR1 LGHNA and CDR2 YSLEER come from the germline V gene. This CDR3 comprises 15 residues. CDR3 region: CASSHSTSGYYEQYF. Written as DNA, the CDR3 is TGCGCCAGCAGCCATTCGACTAGCGGGTACTACGAGCAGTACTTC.

The rearrangement links TRBV6-1 to TRBJ2-2, with TRBD2 matching over 7 bases. This CDR3 is built from 13 residues. The junction had 5 bases not matched to a gene; V was cut back by 11 bases and J by 2 bases. The germline gives CDR1 MNHNS, CDR2 SASEGT. The CDR3 DNA is TGTGCCTCCAGGGACTACAACACCGGGGAGCTGTTTTTT. Protein product: CASRDYNTGELFF.

The V gene is TRBV7-6, the J gene TRBJ1-1, with D possibly matching TRBD1 (6 bases). The germline gives CDR1 SGHVS, CDR2 FNYEAQ. The V and J ends lost 5 bases and 1 base respectively, with 11 bases between them. This CDR3 is 14 amino acids long. The CDR3 here is CASSTTTGNTEAFF. The CDR3 DNA follows: TGTGCCAGCAGCACGACGACAGGGAACACTGAAGCTTTCTTT.

The chain couples TRBV5-4 to TRBJ1-2; 10 positions agree with TRBD1. This CDR3 contains 13 residues. CDR1 SGHNT and CDR2 YYREEE come from the germline V gene (reference sequence). V was pared by 4 bases and J by 8 bases, with 5 bases of the junction left unmatched. The CDR3 region is CASSPDRGRGYTF. CDR3 bases: TGTGCCAGCAGCCCAGACAGGGGGCGAGGCTACACCTTC.

This chain connects TRBV5-1 to TRBJ1-5; D gene unclear. Per the germline V gene, CDR1 is SGHRS and CDR2 is YFSETQ. The CDR3 runs to 14 residues. The V and J ends lost 3 bases and 1 base respectively, with 8 bases between them. In nucleotides, the CDR3 is TGCGCCAGCAGCTCTGAGGGAAGCAATCAGCCCCAGCATTTT. Its protein product is CASSSEGSNQPQHF.

In its sample, this clone was seen once. This rearrangement joins TRBV4-2 to TRBJ1-1; D is undetermined. The CDR3 runs 14 residues. Per germline, CDR1 LGHNA and CDR2 YNFKEQ. V lost 4 bases to trimming and J lost 6 bases, with 15 bases between them. CDR3 DNA sequence: TGTGCCAGCAGCCCACAGATTGTGGTCCCTGAAGCTTTCTTT. Protein: CASSPQIVVPEAFF.

The gene calls are TRBV4-1 and TRBJ2-7; D is unresolved. CDR1 and CDR2 (germline): MGHRA, YSYEKL. V dropped 0 bases and J dropped 0 bases, with 9 bases sitting between them. This CDR3 is built from 15 residues. DNA for the CDR3: TGCGCCAGCAGCCAAGAGAGTCCCCCCTCCTACGAGCAGTACTTC. Protein sequence: CASSQESPPSYEQYF.

V is TRBV28 and J is TRBJ2-1; perhaps TRBD1 as D (6 bases). With 5 bases removed from V and 5 bases from J, the gap between germline ends came to 13 bases. The CDR3 consists of 14 residues. Looked up from germline, CDR1 is MDHEN and CDR2 is SYDVKM. The CDR3 region is CASSGGHLDNEQFF. In DNA form, the CDR3 reads TGTGCCAGCAGTGGGGGACATCTAGACAATGAGCAGTTCTTC.

The chain couples TRBV5-4 to TRBJ2-3; 9 bases match TRBD1. Germline V gene lookup returns CDR1 SGHNT and CDR2 YYREEE (reference sequence). V was pared by 3 bases and J by 2 bases, with 4 bases of the junction left unmatched. CDR3 size: 15 residues. The CDR3 here is CASSWGTGHTDTQYF. CDR3 in DNA: TGTGCCAGCAGCTGGGGGACAGGGCACACAGATACGCAGTATTTT.

The J gene is TRBJ2-3, the V gene TRBV28; TRBD2 aligns across 13 bases. Germline V gene lookup returns CDR1 MDHEN and CDR2 SYDVKM. The CDR3 spans 19 residues. V lost 3 bases to trimming and J lost 3 bases; unmatched junction nucleotides: 12. CDR3 amino acids: CASSLTPGLAGESTDTQYF. CDR3 nucleotides: TGTGCCAGCAGTTTGACCCCAGGACTAGCGGGAGAGAGTACAGATACGCAGTATTTT.

The chain carries TRBV6-1 and TRBJ2-2; weak D call: TRBD2 (6 bases). CDR3 length equals 17 residues. Between the trimmed V and J ends, which lost 0 bases and 3 bases, there was a span of 14 bases. Germline V gene lookup returns CDR1 MNHNS and CDR2 SASEGT. In DNA, the CDR3 is TGTGCCAGCAGTGAAGCTTTACTAGCAGCTCACACCGGGGAGCTGTTTTTT. Amino acid sequence: CASSEALLAAHTGELFF.

This chain links TRBV6-1 with TRBJ1-2, with 7 bases fitting TRBD1. The J segment lost 4 bases and the V segment lost 1 base, leaving 6 bases of the junction unmatched. This CDR3 has 15 amino acids. Germline V gene lookup returns CDR1 MNHNS and CDR2 SASEGT. The CDR3 sequence: CASSEEQGQGYGYTF. The CDR3 nucleotides are TGTGCCAGCAGTGAAGAACAGGGGCAGGGCTATGGCTACACCTTC.

This chain uses TRBV6-6 with TRBJ2-2; D gene ambiguous. CDR1 MNHNY and CDR2 SVGAGI come from the germline V gene (reference sequence). This CDR3 region has 14 residues. The germline V and J ends were trimmed by 7 bases and 2 bases, with 11 bases remaining between them. As DNA, the CDR3 is TGTGCCAGCAATCCGAGACTTAACACCGGGGAGCTGTTTTTT. This translates into CASNPRLNTGELFF.

About this clone itself: In the same sample, other DNA sequences code for this CDR3. The chain couples TRBV30 to TRBJ1-4, with 9 bases identical to TRBD1. CDR3 size: 14 residues. Germline loops: CDR1 GTSNPN, CDR2 SVGIG (reference sequence). V shed 3 bases, J shed 6 bases, and the junction held 5 bases outside the gene matches. The CDR3 spells CAWRGWTGDEKLFF. Written as DNA, the CDR3 is TGTGCCTGGAGGGGGTGGACAGGGGATGAAAAACTGTTTTTT.

The V and J genes are TRBV11-2 and TRBJ2-1; 13 nucleotides align to TRBD2. V shed 8 bases and J 8 bases; nucleotides not matched to a gene: 3. The CDR3 is made up of 13 amino acids. The germline V gene encodes CDR1 SGHAT and CDR2 FQNNGV. The CDR3 reads CASRLAGGYEQFF. The CDR3 DNA reads TGTGCCAGCCGACTAGCGGGAGGCTATGAGCAGTTCTTC.

This clone showed up just a few times. The chain has TRBV5-5 and TRBJ2-7; D perhaps matches TRBD1 (6 bases). This CDR3 contains 14 residues. CDR1 and CDR2 (germline): SGHKS, YYEKEE (reference sequence). The ends were cut back, 4 bases at V and 2 bases at J, with 13 bases in the middle. Written as DNA, the CDR3 is TGTGCCAGCAGCGTGACAGGCGGACCCTACGAGCAGTACTTC. As protein: CASSVTGGPYEQYF.